This TCR beta chain came from a study of T cells in Graves' hyperthyroidism and ophthalmopathy. The investigators amplified TCR beta CDR3 regions from RNA transcripts. The TCR CDR3 was amplified in a first-round RT-PCR using the HTBI primer set. MiXCR, applied by TCRdb to the multiplex PCR reads, yields one record per CDR3 protein. The sample has roughly 720,000 distinct CDR3 sequences; 15% to 20% are singletons. PBMCs stemmed from more than 7.5 ml fresh peripheral blood. CDR3 size: 13 residues. Germline CDR1 is SGHRS and CDR2 is YFSETQ. Trimming left V 4 bases short and J 9 bases short, with 14 bases between.

The chain carries TRBV5-1 and TRBJ2-1; tentative D call: TRBD2 (5 bases). Sample: blood. The sequence was obtained from a man aged 45-65 years with Graves' hyperthyroidism. CDR3 region: CASSPPSTGEQFF. The CDR3 DNA is TGCGCCAGCAGCCCTCCTAGCACTGGTGAGCAGTTCTTC.